The 18 T cell receptor beta chains below all came from one sample that was sequenced in a study of shared clonotypes between healthy human individuals. Produced via immunoSEQ multiplex PCR; TCRdb's table is partial and in-frame only. The sample consists of a few million clones, approximately 95% of them appearing once. The sample taken for sequencing was naive CD4+ T cells from PBMCs. Subset of the sample: CD45RA+ positively selected. The receptor set was obtained from a man in his late teens or twenties in good health. Some clones in this sample may be carry-over from other donors' samples.

The CDR3 protein is CASSPAGQNNQPQHF. CDR3 sequence (DNA): TGCGCCAGCAGCCCGGCGGGACAGAACAATCAGCCCCAGCATTTT. The genes are TRBV5-1 and TRBJ1-5; 7 bases line up with TRBD1. V gave up 4 bases and J gave up 3 bases; unmatched junction bases: 7. Germline-derived CDR1 and CDR2 are SGHRS and YFSETQ. This CDR3 contains 15 residues.

Only a few counts were recorded for this clone. The V gene is TRBV13, the J gene TRBJ2-2; no definite D call. Per the germline V gene, CDR1 is PRHDT and CDR2 is FYEKMQ (reference sequence). The CDR3 runs to 15 residues. The ends were cut back, 4 bases at V and 6 bases at J, with 15 bases in the middle. The CDR3 DNA follows: TGTGCCAGCAGCTACCCTAGACTGGAAGCCGGGGAGCTGTTTTTT. It is translated as CASSYPRLEAGELFF.

The chain is built from TRBV5-1 and TRBJ2-5, with 7 bases fitting TRBD1. Per the germline V gene, CDR1 is SGHRS and CDR2 is YFSETQ. The CDR3 length is 14 residues. The V gene end was trimmed by 4 bases and the J gene end by 5 bases; junction bases not matched to a gene: 8. Here the CDR3 DNA reads TGCGCCAGCAGCCCCGACAGGGTCTATGAGACCCAGTACTTC. It is translated as CASSPDRVYETQYF.

This rearrangement joins TRBV2 to TRBJ2-7; 7 bases match TRBD2. J was trimmed by 3 bases and V by 9 bases; bases with no gene match: 14. CDR1 is SNHLY, CDR2 FYNNEI, per germline. This CDR3 comprises 15 residues. CDR3 loop: CASGSGNSPSYEQYF. CDR3 bases: TGTGCCAGTGGGAGCGGGAACTCGCCCAGCTACGAGCAGTACTTC.

As concerns this clone: Other DNA sequences in the sample encode the same CDR3. This chain uses TRBV5-1 with TRBJ2-7; 8 positions match TRBD1. Germline lookup yields CDR1 SGHRS and CDR2 YFSETQ. The CDR3 length is 13 residues. J lost 3 bases, V lost 4 bases, and 3 bases had no gene match. As DNA, the CDR3 is TGCGCCAGCAGCCTGGACAGGGACTACGAGCAGTACTTC. Encoded protein: CASSLDRDYEQYF. Full variable domain (rest looked up from reference TRBV5-1 and TRBJ2-7): KAGVTQTPRYLIKTRGQQVTLSCSPISGHRSVSWYQQTPGQGLQFLFEYFSETQRNKGNFPGRFSGRQFSNSRSEMNVSTLELGDSALYLCASSLDRDYEQYFGPGTRLTVT.

The rearrangement joins TRBV5-6 to TRBJ2-1; TRBD2 matches at 10 bases. The length of the CDR3 is 15 residues. Germline V gene data show CDR1 as SGHDT and CDR2 as YYEEEE. Trimming took 2 bases from V and 7 from J; bases not matched to a gene: 6. CDR3 residues: CASSFASGSWNEQFF. In DNA form, the CDR3 reads TGTGCCAGCAGCTTCGCTAGCGGGAGTTGGAATGAGCAGTTCTTC.

This chain joins TRBV10-3 and TRBJ1-2, with 11 bases fitting TRBD1. With 5 bases clipped from V and 5 bases from J, the junction kept 4 bases outside the gene matches. CDR1 and CDR2 (germline): ENHRY, SYGVKD. The CDR3 consists of 14 residues. This CDR3 reads CAISPGTGGYGYTF. The DNA of the CDR3 is TGTGCCATCAGTCCCGGGACAGGGGGTTATGGCTACACCTTC.

This chain links TRBV18 with TRBJ1-3; a possible D gene is TRBD1 (5 bases). This CDR3 is 16 amino acids long. Germline CDR1 KGHSH, CDR2 LQKENI. Trimming shortened V by 4 bases and J by 3 bases, and 16 bases separated the two germline ends. CDR3 loop: CASSLLQGIGGNTIYF. CDR3 bases: TGTGCCAGCTCACTCCTTCAGGGTATCGGTGGAAACACCATATATTTT.

To note about this clone: This same CDR3 is encoded by further DNA sequences in the sample. The chain combines TRBV27 with TRBJ1-5; the match to TRBD1 covers 7 bases. The CDR3 runs to 13 residues. Germline V lookup: CDR1 MNHEY, CDR2 SMNVEV (reference sequence). Germline trimming cut 3 bases from V and 4 bases from J; bases unmatched to any gene: 0. The CDR3 loop is CASSLTGNQPQHF. CDR3 sequence (DNA): TGTGCCAGCAGTTTGACAGGGAATCAGCCCCAGCATTTT.

Note on this clone: An end of the junction differs from the germline gene, which may be a read error. The gene calls are TRBV6-5 and TRBJ1-1; no firm D call. Germline lookup yields CDR1 MNHEY and CDR2 SVGAGI. This CDR3 region has 14 residues. CDR3 sequence: CAISERGMETEAFF. The CDR3 nucleotides read TGTGCCATCAGTGAACGGGGAATGGAGACTGAAGCTTTCTTT.

As concerns this clone: Distinct nucleotide sequences in the sample also encode this CDR3. V is TRBV14 and J is TRBJ1-1; D not resolved. The CDR3 loop spans 13 amino acids. Germline CDR1 reads SGHDN; CDR2 reads FVKESK. Deletions cut 2 bases from V and 1 base from J, with 5 bases between. The CDR3 protein is CASSQRGNTEAFF. DNA for the CDR3: TGTGCCAGCAGCCAACGGGGGAACACTGAAGCTTTCTTT.

This chain links TRBV27 with TRBJ2-1; 13 bases fit TRBD2. The J segment lost 8 bases and the V segment lost 6 bases, leaving 13 bases of the junction unmatched. The germline V gene has CDR1 MNHEY and CDR2 SMNVEV (reference sequence). The CDR3 has 17 residues. The CDR3 sequence is CASSPQGLAGKLDEQFF. The CDR3 DNA reads as TGTGCCAGCAGCCCCCAGGGACTAGCGGGAAAATTGGATGAGCAGTTCTTC.

The rearrangement uses TRBV27 and TRBJ2-7; the D is unclear. The V gene lost 6 bases and the J gene lost 6 bases, with 15 bases spanning the gap. The CDR3 length is 13 residues. From germline, CDR1 is MNHEY and CDR2 SMNVEV (reference sequence). This chain's CDR3 is CASRPGVLGEQYF. The CDR3 DNA sequence: TGTGCCAGCAGACCGGGCGTGTTGGGCGAGCAGTACTTC.

As regards this clone: The identical CDR3 is also encoded by other nucleotide sequences in the sample. This sequence joins TRBV28 and TRBJ2-5, with D unresolved. The CDR3 is made up of 13 amino acids. Germline V lookup: CDR1 MDHEN, CDR2 SYDVKM. The germline V and J ends were trimmed by 2 bases and 2 bases, with 6 bases remaining between them. The CDR3 DNA follows: TGTGCCAGCAGTTTAGGGCAGCAAGAGACCCAGTACTTC. Residues: CASSLGQQETQYF.

The J gene is TRBJ2-1, the V gene TRBV7-6, with D tentatively TRBD1 (5 bases). V was trimmed by 1 base and J by 2 bases, leaving 9 bases between them. Germline V gene data show CDR1 as SGHVS and CDR2 as FNYEAQ. The CDR3 extends over 15 amino acids. The CDR3 region is CASSLGGRPYNEQFF. DNA for the CDR3: TGTGCCAGCAGCTTAGGGGGCAGGCCCTACAATGAGCAGTTCTTC.

In regard to this clone: Other DNA sequences within the sample encode an identical CDR3. V gene TRBV7-3 combines with J gene TRBJ1-1; 7 bases fit TRBD1. CDR1 and CDR2 (germline): SGHTA, FQGTGA. Unmatched junction bases numbered 3, after V lost 4 bases and J lost 7 bases. The CDR3 contains 12 residues. The CDR3 DNA reads TGTGCCAGCAGCTCCAGGGGGGGTGAAGCTTTCTTT. This sequence encodes CASSSRGGEAFF.

The CDR3 spells CASRGGSIYNEQFF. In DNA form, the CDR3 reads TGTGCCAGCAGGGGCGGGAGCATCTACAATGAGCAGTTCTTC. The gene calls are TRBV6-1 and TRBJ2-1; 7 nucleotides line up with TRBD2. The CDR3 contains 14 residues. Trimming removed 6 bases from V and 3 bases from J; junction bases left unmatched: 5. Germline CDR1 is MNHNS and CDR2 is SASEGT.

V and J are TRBV6-5 and TRBJ2-7; possibly TRBD1 for D (6 bases). From germline, CDR1 is MNHEY and CDR2 SVGAGI. The CDR3 sequence is 15 residues long. Trimming took off 9 bases at V and 4 bases at J, with 22 bases between the two ends. CDR3 coding DNA: TGTGCCAGTACTAGATATGGGGGCACCAAGTACGAGCAGTACTTC. This translates into CASTRYGGTKYEQYF.